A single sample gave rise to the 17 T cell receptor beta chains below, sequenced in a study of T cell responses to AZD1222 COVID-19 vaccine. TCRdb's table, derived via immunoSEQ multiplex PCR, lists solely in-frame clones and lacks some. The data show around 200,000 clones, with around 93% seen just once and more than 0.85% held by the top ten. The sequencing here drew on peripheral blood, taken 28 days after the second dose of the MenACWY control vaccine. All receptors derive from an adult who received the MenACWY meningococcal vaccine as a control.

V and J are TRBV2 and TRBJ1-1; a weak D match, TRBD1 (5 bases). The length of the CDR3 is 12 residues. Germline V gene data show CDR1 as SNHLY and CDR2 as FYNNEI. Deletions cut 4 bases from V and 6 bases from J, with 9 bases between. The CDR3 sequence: CASSVDSPEAFF. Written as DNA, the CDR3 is TGTGCCAGCAGTGTAGACAGTCCTGAAGCTTTCTTT.

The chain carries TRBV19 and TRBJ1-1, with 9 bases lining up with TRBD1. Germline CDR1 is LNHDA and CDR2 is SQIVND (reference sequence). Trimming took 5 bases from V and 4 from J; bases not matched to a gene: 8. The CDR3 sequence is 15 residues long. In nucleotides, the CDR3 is TGTGCCAGTAGTGTACAGGGGGCTAAGGGCACTGAAGCTTTCTTT. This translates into CASSVQGAKGTEAFF.

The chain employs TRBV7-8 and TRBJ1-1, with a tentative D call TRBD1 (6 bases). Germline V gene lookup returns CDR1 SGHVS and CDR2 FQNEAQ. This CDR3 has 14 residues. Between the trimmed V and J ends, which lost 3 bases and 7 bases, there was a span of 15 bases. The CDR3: CASSFSPGQREAFF. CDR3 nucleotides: TGTGCCAGCAGCTTCTCTCCCGGACAGCGTGAAGCTTTCTTT.

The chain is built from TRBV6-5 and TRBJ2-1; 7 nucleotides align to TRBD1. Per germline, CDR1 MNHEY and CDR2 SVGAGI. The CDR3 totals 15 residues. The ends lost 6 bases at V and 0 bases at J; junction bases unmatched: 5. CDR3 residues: CASRTDRASYNEQFF. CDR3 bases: TGTGCCAGCAGGACCGACAGGGCCTCCTACAATGAGCAGTTCTTC.

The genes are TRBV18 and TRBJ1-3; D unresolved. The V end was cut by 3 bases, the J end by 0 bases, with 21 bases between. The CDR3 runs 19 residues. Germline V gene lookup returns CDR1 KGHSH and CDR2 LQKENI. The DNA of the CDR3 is TGTGCCAGCTCACCTTTGCGCCGGGCGGAATCCTTCTCTGGAAACACCATATATTTT. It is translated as CASSPLRRAESFSGNTIYF.

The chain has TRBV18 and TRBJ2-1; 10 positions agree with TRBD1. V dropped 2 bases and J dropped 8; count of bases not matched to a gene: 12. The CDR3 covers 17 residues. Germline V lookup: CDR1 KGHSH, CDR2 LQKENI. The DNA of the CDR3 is TGTGCCAGCTCACCATCTCGTAGCGCGACAGGGGGCGATGAGCAGTTCTTC. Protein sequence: CASSPSRSATGGDEQFF.

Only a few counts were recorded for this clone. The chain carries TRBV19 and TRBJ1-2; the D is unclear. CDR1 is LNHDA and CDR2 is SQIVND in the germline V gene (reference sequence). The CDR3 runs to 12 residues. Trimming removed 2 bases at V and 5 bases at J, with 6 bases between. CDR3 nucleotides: TGTGCCAGTAGTATACTTGGGTATGGCTACACCTTC. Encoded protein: CASSILGYGYTF.

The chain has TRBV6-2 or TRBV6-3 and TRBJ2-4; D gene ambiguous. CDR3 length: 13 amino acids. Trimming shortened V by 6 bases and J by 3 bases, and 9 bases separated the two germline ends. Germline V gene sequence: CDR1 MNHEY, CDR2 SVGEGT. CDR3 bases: TGTGCCAGCAGCCTCGACGGCAAAAACATTCAGTACTTC. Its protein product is CASSLDGKNIQYF.

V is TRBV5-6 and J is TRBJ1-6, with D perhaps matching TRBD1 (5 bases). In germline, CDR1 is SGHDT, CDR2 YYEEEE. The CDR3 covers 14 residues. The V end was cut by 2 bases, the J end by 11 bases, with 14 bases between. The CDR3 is CASSFWMGQTPLHF. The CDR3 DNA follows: TGTGCCAGCAGCTTCTGGATGGGGCAGACACCCCTCCACTTT.

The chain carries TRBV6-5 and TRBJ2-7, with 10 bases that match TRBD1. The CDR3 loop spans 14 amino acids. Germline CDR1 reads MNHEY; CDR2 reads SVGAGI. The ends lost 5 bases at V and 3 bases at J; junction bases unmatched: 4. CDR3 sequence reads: CASSPRTGGYEQYF. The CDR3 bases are TGTGCCAGCAGTCCCCGGACAGGGGGCTACGAGCAGTACTTC.

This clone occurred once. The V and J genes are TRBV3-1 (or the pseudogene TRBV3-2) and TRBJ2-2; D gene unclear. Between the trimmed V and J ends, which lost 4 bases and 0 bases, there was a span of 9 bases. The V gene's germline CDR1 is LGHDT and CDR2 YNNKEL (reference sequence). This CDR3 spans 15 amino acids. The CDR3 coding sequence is TGTGCCAGCAGCCGGATTGGGGCGAACACCGGGGAGCTGTTTTTT. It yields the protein CASSRIGANTGELFF.

The CDR3 here is CASSEETGRGYTF. In DNA, the CDR3 is TGTGCCAGCAGTGAAGAGACAGGGCGAGGCTACACCTTC. V is TRBV6-1 and J is TRBJ1-2; TRBD1 matches 7 bases. Germline CDR1 is MNHNS and CDR2 is SASEGT. J was trimmed by 8 bases and V by 1 base; bases with no gene match: 4. The length of the CDR3 is 13 residues.

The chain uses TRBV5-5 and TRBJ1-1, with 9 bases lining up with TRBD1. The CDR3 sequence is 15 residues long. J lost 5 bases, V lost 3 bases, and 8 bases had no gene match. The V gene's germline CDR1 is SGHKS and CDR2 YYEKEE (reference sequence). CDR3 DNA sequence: TGTGCCAGCAGCTGGGTGGGACAGGGCGGGACTGAAGCTTTCTTT. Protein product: CASSWVGQGGTEAFF. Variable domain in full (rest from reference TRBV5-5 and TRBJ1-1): DAGVTQSPTHLIKTRGQQVTLRCSPISGHKSVSWYQQVLGQGPQFIFQYYEKEERGRGNFPDRFSARQFPNYSSELNVNALLLGDSALYLCASSWVGQGGTEAFFGQGTRLTVV.

The chain's CDR3 is CASSRQTGNAGYGYTF. Written as DNA, the CDR3 is TGTGCCAGCAGCCGTCAGACAGGAAACGCGGGCTATGGCTACACCTTC. The genes are TRBV3-1 (or the pseudogene TRBV3-2) and TRBJ1-2; a possible D gene is TRBD1 (6 bases). The V gene lost 4 bases and the J gene lost 4 bases, with 19 bases spanning the gap. The CDR3 has 16 amino acids. Germline assignment: CDR1 LGHDT and CDR2 YNNKEL (reference sequence).

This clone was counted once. CDR3 DNA: TGTGCCAGCAGTGATCTGCAGGGGATGTATGGCTACACCTTC. Translated: CASSDLQGMYGYTF. The chain uses TRBV2 and TRBJ1-2; perhaps TRBD1 as D (6 bases). V was shortened by 3 bases and J by 5 bases, with 13 bases between the two germline ends. The CDR3 sequence is 14 residues long. CDR1 and CDR2 from the germline V gene are SNHLY and FYNNEI.

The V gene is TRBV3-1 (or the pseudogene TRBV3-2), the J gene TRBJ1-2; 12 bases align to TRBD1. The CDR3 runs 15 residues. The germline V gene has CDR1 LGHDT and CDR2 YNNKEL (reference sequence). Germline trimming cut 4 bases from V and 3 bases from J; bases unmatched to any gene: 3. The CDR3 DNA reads TGTGCCAGCAGCCGCGGGACAGGGGGCGACTATGGCTACACCTTC. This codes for CASSRGTGGDYGYTF.

The CDR3 region is CASHGQGGYGYTF. The DNA for the CDR3 is TGTGCCAGCCACGGACAGGGCGGCTATGGCTACACCTTC. The chain has TRBV28 and TRBJ1-2; TRBD1 aligns across 8 bases. Germline V CDR1 and CDR2: MDHEN, SYDVKM. V trimming: 8 bases; J trimming: 4 bases; junction bases outside the gene matches: 6. The CDR3 runs to 13 residues.